These T cell receptor beta chains were read from a single sample in a study of T cells in Graves' hyperthyroidism and ophthalmopathy. TCRdb recomputed calls from the multiplex PCR reads with MiXCR, one row per CDR3 protein. This sample has hundreds of thousands of distinct CDR3 sequences, with approximately 40% found just once. The sample comprised blood. These receptors came from a man in his late teens or twenties with Graves' hyperthyroidism. Each CDR3 is given with its conserved first and last residue. The D gene is left open where the match is weak. Clone size is stated in some rows and not others, as once, few, many or a class when expanded.

>TRBD1|-|TRBJ2-5|TRBV6-4
TGTGCCAGCAGAAAGGATCCGGGACAGGGAACGGTAAAAGAGACCCAGTACTTC
CASRKDPGQGTVKETQYF
>-|-|TRBJ1-5|TRBV7-3
TGTGCCAGCAGCTTTGCACAGGGTTATAGCAATCAGCCCCAGCATTTT
CASSFAQGYSNQPQHF
>-|-|TRBJ2-2|TRBV2
TGTGCCAGCAGATTTGAGGGGGAGCTGTTTTTT
CASRFEGELFF
>TRBD2|-|TRBJ2-5|TRBV25-1
TGTGCCAGCAGTCAAACGGGTATTAGGAGCGGGAGGGCCGAAGAGACCCAGTACTTC
CASSQTGIRSGRAEETQYF
>-|few|TRBJ1-4|TRBV6-5
TGTGCCAGCGGGAACAGGGAAAAACTGTTTTTT
CASGNREKLFF
>TRBD2|-|TRBJ2-2|TRBV5-4
TGTGCCAGCAGCTTCGGACTAGCGGGAGGAGGCGAGGAGCTGTTTTTT
CASSFGLAGGGEELFF
>-|-|TRBJ1-1|TRBV25-1
TGTGCCAGCAGTGCATTCACAGGTGAAGCTTTCTTT
CASSAFTGEAFF
>-|-|TRBJ1-2|TRBV10-3
TGTGCCATCAGAGCCGGGACATCTACCACCTTC
CAIRAGTSTTF
>-|few|TRBJ2-7|TRBV19
TGTGCCAGCACACCCGGGGGTGACACCTACGAGCAGTACTTC
CASTPGGDTYEQYF
>TRBD1|-|TRBJ2-1|TRBV19
TGTGCCAGTACCGAGGACAGGGGACCTTACAATGAGCAGTTCTTC
CASTEDRGPYNEQFF
>TRBD1|-|TRBJ2-7|TRBV10-3
TGTGCCAGCAGTGAAGCGGTGTTAGGGGACAGACTCTCCGAGCAGTACTTC
CASSEAVLGDRLSEQYF
>-|few|TRBJ1-3|TRBV7-9
TGTGCCAGCAACGCCTTTTACGGGCCACGCTCCGGAAACACCATATATTTT
CASNAFYGPRSGNTIYF
>TRBD1|many|TRBJ2-5|TRBV7-2
TGTGCCAGCAGCCTTAGCAGGGGGCAGACCCAGTACTTC
CASSLSRGQTQYF
>-|-|TRBJ2-3|TRBV2
TGTGCCAGCAGTGGGGGGCAAGATACGCAGTATTTT
CASSGGQDTQYF
>-|-|TRBJ1-4|TRBV7-2
TGTGCCAGCAGCTCAGTCGCGGGCATGAATGAAAAACTGGTTTTT
CASSSVAGMNEKLVF
>-|-|TRBJ1-1|TRBV24-1
TGTGCCACCAGTGACTCGACGGGCAACACTGAAGCTTTCTTT
CATSDSTGNTEAFF
>TRBD1|-|TRBJ1-2|TRBV7-6
TGTGCCAGCAGCTTCACAACAGGGGGAGTTGGCTACACCTTC
CASSFTTGGVGYTF
>TRBD2|-|TRBJ2-7|TRBV9
TGTGCCAGCAGCGAGGGGACTAGCGCGTACGAGCAGTACTTC
CASSEGTSAYEQYF
>-|many|TRBJ1-6|TRBV11-2
TGTGCCAGCAGCCCCGAGGGTTATGGGATCGATAATTCACCCCTCCACTTT
CASSPEGYGIDNSPLHF
>TRBD1|many|TRBJ2-5|TRBV10-3
TGTGCCACCGGGACAGATGGAGAGACCCAGTACTTC
CATGTDGETQYF
>-|many|TRBJ1-5|TRBV29-1
TGCAGCGTGGGGCAGAGTGATAGCAATCAGCCCCAGCATTTT
CSVGQSDSNQPQHF
>-|-|TRBJ2-7|TRBV11-1
TGTGCCAGCAGCTTGGGTGGCTGGTCCTACGAGCAGTACTTC
CASSLGGWSYEQYF
>-|-|TRBJ1-5|TRBV20-1
TGCAGTGCTAGAGATGGGGGTCGCGCCAATCAGCCCCAGCATTTT
CSARDGGRANQPQHF
>-|-|TRBJ2-7|TRBV29-1
TGCAGCGTCGGGCTTAGCTCCTACGAGCAGTACTTC
CSVGLSSYEQYF
>TRBD1|-|TRBJ2-7|TRBV4-1
TGCGCCAGCAGCCAAGTACAGGGGGGCTACGAGCAGTACTTC
CASSQVQGGYEQYF
>TRBD1|many|TRBJ1-2|TRBV2
TGTGCCAGCAGTGTGACAGGGTATGGCTATGGCTACACCTTC
CASSVTGYGYGYTF
>-|-|TRBJ1-1|TRBV6-1
TGTGCCAGCAGTGGTTACCGAAGCGGGATCCCTGAAGCTTTCTTT
CASSGYRSGIPEAFF
>-|-|TRBJ1-2|TRBV2
TGTGCCAGCAGTGATCCGGGGCAGGGCGACTACACCTTC
CASSDPGQGDYTF
>-|-|TRBJ1-3|TRBV9
TGTGCCAGCAGCTTGACAGGAACTGGATACACCATATATTTT
CASSLTGTGYTIYF
>-|many|TRBJ1-2|TRBV5-8
TGTGCCAGCAGCGCGATCTATGGCTACACCTTC
CASSAIYGYTF
>TRBD2|-|TRBJ2-7|TRBV7-8
TGTGCCAGCAGCTCCCCGACGGGGGGAAGCTCCTACGAGCAGTACTTC
CASSSPTGGSSYEQYF
>-|few|TRBJ1-2|TRBV15
TGTGCCACCAGCAGAGATGCGACAGTCTATGGCTACACCTTC
CATSRDATVYGYTF
>TRBD1|-|TRBJ1-2|TRBV10-3
TGTGCCATCGGACAGGGGCGAACTAACTATGGCTACACCTTC
CAIGQGRTNYGYTF
>TRBD1|many|TRBJ1-4|TRBV15
TGTGCCACCAGCGGTACAGGGGGCTTAGGGGAAAAACTGTTTTTT
CATSGTGGLGEKLFF
>-|-|TRBJ2-5|TRBV28
TGTGCCACTATGAGGGAGACCCAGTACTTC
CATMRETQYF